One and the same sample provided the 27 T cell receptor beta chains below, sequenced in a study of T cells after yellow fever vaccination. MiXCR, applied by TCRdb to the 5' RACE reads, yields one record per CDR3 protein. The table lists a few hundred thousand distinct CDR3 sequences, around 4.9% of them singletons. Source: CD4+ T cells sorted from PBMCs, taken on the day of the yellow fever booster vaccination. These TCRs come from a man younger than 35 who received the YFV17D yellow fever vaccine.

The rearrangement uses TRBV19 and TRBJ2-1; D perhaps matches TRBD1 (7 bases). This CDR3 spans 14 amino acids. V was cut by 6 bases and J by 15 bases, with 24 bases left in between. Germline V gene data show CDR1 as LNHDA and CDR2 as SQIVND (reference sequence). Written as DNA, the CDR3 is TGTGCCAGTAGCCCGACCTGGGGTCAGGGGGACTTGTTCTTC. It is translated as CASSPTWGQGDLFF.

This clonotype was found many times. The rearrangement uses TRBV6-6 and TRBJ2-2; D is unresolved. The CDR3 spans 15 residues. Per the germline V gene, CDR1 is MNHNY and CDR2 is SVGAGI (reference sequence). The V end lost 2 bases, the J end lost 2 bases, and 9 bases lay between the germline ends. The CDR3 reads CASSYARVNTGELFF. The CDR3 bases are TGTGCCAGCAGTTACGCCCGGGTTAACACCGGGGAGCTGTTTTTT.

This clonotype showed up just a few times. The V gene is TRBV6-2 or TRBV6-3, the J gene TRBJ1-5; 10 positions match TRBD1. The trim removed 2 bases at V and 6 bases at J, leaving 4 bases unmatched. The CDR3 sequence is 15 residues long. In germline, CDR1 is MNHEY, CDR2 SVGEGT. The CDR3 DNA sequence: TGTGCCAGCAGTTACGACAGGGGGCGGACTCAGCCCCAGCATTTT. Residues: CASSYDRGRTQPQHF.

The rearrangement joins TRBV5-8 to TRBJ2-5; D may correspond to TRBD1 or TRBD2 (5 bases each). Per the germline V gene, CDR1 is SGHTS and CDR2 is YDEGEE. The CDR3 is 14 residues long. The V and J ends lost 6 bases and 4 bases respectively, with 16 bases between them. CDR3: CASTPRDVGETQYF. The DNA for the CDR3 is TGTGCCAGCACCCCTCGGGACGTCGGAGAGACCCAGTACTTC. The whole variable domain, filled in from reference TRBV5-8 and TRBJ2-5, reads EAGVTQSPTHLIKTRGQQATLRCSPISGHTSVYWYQQALGLGLQFLLWYDEGEERNRGNFPPRFSGRQFPNYSSELNVNALELEDSALYLCASTPRDVGETQYFGPGTRLLVL.

Many counts were recorded for this clonotype. This sequence joins TRBV12-3 or TRBV12-4 and TRBJ1-5, with D perhaps TRBD1 (6 bases). V lost 6 bases to trimming and J lost 4 bases, with 10 bases between them. There are 13 residues in the CDR3. The CDR3 loop is CASSLGQNQPQHF. DNA of the CDR3: TGTGCCAGCAGCCTCGGACAGAATCAGCCCCAGCATTTT.

V and J are TRBV20-1 and TRBJ2-7; TRBD1 agrees at 7 bases. Germline V gene sequence: CDR1 DFQATT, CDR2 SNEGSKA (reference sequence). The ends lost 6 bases at V and 1 base at J; junction bases unmatched: 12. The CDR3 runs to 15 residues. The CDR3 reads CSARPGQARSYEQYF. CDR3 sequence (DNA): TGCAGTGCCAGACCTGGACAGGCGAGGTCCTACGAGCAGTACTTC.

This clonotype was recorded at least ten times. The V and J genes are TRBV27 and TRBJ2-2; the D is unclear. V was clipped by 8 bases and J by 8 bases, with 6 bases between them. CDR1 and CDR2 from the germline V gene are MNHEY and SMNVEV (reference sequence). The CDR3 has 10 residues. The DNA of the CDR3 is TGTGCCAGCGGGTTGGGGGAGCTGTTTTTT. Translating gives CASGLGELFF.

This clonotype was picked up a small number of times. CDR3 amino acids: CASSLRTDSPLHF. Written as DNA, the CDR3 is TGTGCCAGCAGCTTAAGGACTGATTCACCCCTCCACTTT. This sequence joins TRBV7-3 and TRBJ1-6, with D unresolved. This CDR3 has 13 residues. V was pared by 1 base and J by 8 bases, with 6 bases between. Germline CDR1 and CDR2: SGHTA and FQGTGA.

The chain is built from TRBV28 and TRBJ1-5, with D possibly being TRBD1 (5 bases). The CDR3 runs 15 residues. The germline CDR1 and CDR2 sequences are MDHEN and SYDVKM. The V end was cut by 3 bases, the J end by 3 bases, with 12 bases between. This CDR3 reads CASSLGREVNQPQHF. CDR3 sequence (DNA): TGTGCCAGCAGTTTGGGCAGGGAAGTCAATCAGCCCCAGCATTTT. Complete variable domain (other parts from reference TRBV28 and TRBJ1-5): DVKVTQSSRYLVKRTGEKVFLECVQDMDHENMFWYRQDPGLGLRLIYFSYDVKMKEKGDIPEGYSVSREKKERFSLILESASTNQTSMYLCASSLGREVNQPQHFGDGTRLSIL.

This clonotype was detected ten times or more. V is TRBV27 and J is TRBJ2-3; a possible D gene is TRBD1 (6 bases). With 3 bases removed from V and 6 bases from J, the gap between germline ends came to 13 bases. The CDR3 extends over 14 amino acids. The V gene's germline CDR1 is MNHEY and CDR2 SMNVEV (reference sequence). CDR3 sequence reads: CASSFFRGADTQYF. As DNA, the CDR3 is TGTGCCAGCAGTTTTTTCAGGGGAGCTGATACGCAGTATTTT.

This clonotype was counted a few times. The V call is TRBV5-5, the J call TRBJ2-3, with 11 bases that match TRBD2. The CDR3 contains 16 residues. Trimming took 2 bases from V and 6 from J; bases not matched to a gene: 8. Germline loops: CDR1 SGHKS, CDR2 YYEKEE (reference sequence). In DNA, the CDR3 is TGTGCCAGCAGCTTCCGTCTAGCGGGGGGCCGGGATACGCAGTATTTT. Translating gives CASSFRLAGGRDTQYF.

This clonotype showed up just a few times. The chain is built from TRBV18 and TRBJ1-1; D is possibly TRBD1 (6 bases). From germline, CDR1 is KGHSH and CDR2 LQKENI. Between the trimmed V and J ends, which lost 4 bases and 2 bases, there was a span of 17 bases. The CDR3 totals 16 residues. This CDR3 reads CASSRTVWTENTEAFF. The DNA of the CDR3 is TGTGCCAGCTCACGGACGGTATGGACAGAAAACACTGAAGCTTTCTTT.

The gene calls are TRBV10-3 and TRBJ2-1, with a possible D match to TRBD1 (5 bases). Trimming left V 9 bases short and J 3 bases short, with 15 bases between. CDR3 length: 14 residues. Germline values: CDR1 ENHRY, CDR2 SYGVKD. This CDR3 is CAIAKGQNYNEQFF. For the CDR3, the DNA is TGTGCCATAGCAAAGGGGCAGAACTACAATGAGCAGTTCTTC.

About this clonotype: Its ends do not fully match the called genes, so a read error is possible. The chain combines TRBV12-3 or TRBV12-4 with TRBJ2-5, with 7 bases lining up with TRBD2. The CDR3 spans 14 residues. CDR3 nucleotides: TGCCCCTGCAATCGGGGGGTTGGCCAAGAGACCCAGTACTTC. Translated: CPCNRGVGQETQYF.

This clonotype was picked up many times. The CDR3, as DNA: TGTGCCAGCAGCGTCAACCCGAGCTCCTACGAGCAGTACTTC. This sequence encodes CASSVNPSSYEQYF. The rearrangement joins TRBV7-2 to TRBJ2-7; no firm D call. Germline CDR1 reads SGHTA; CDR2 reads FQGNSA. Trimming took off 5 bases at V and 0 bases at J, with 11 bases between the two ends. CDR3 length: 14 amino acids.

Many counts were recorded for this clonotype. The V and J genes are TRBV11-2 and TRBJ2-1; 10 bases fit TRBD2. The CDR3 covers 13 residues. V was clipped by 5 bases and J by 7 bases; unmatched bases: 2. Per the germline V gene, CDR1 is SGHAT and CDR2 is FQNNGV. The CDR3 region is CASSTSGENEQFF. For the CDR3, the DNA is TGTGCCAGCAGCACTAGCGGGGAGAATGAGCAGTTCTTC. Together with reference TRBV11-2 and TRBJ2-1, the CDR3 gives the full variable domain: EAGVAQSPRYKIIEKRQSVAFWCNPISGHATLYWYQQILGQGPKLLIQFQNNGVVDDSQLPKDRFSAERLKGVDSTLKIQPAKLEDSAVYLCASSTSGENEQFFGPGTRLTVL.

There are many counts of this clonotype. V and J are TRBV20-1 and TRBJ1-5, with TRBD1 identical over 9 bases. This CDR3 has 13 amino acids. Germline V gives CDR1 DFQATT, CDR2 SNEGSKA (reference sequence). Trimming took 3 bases from V and 7 from J; bases not matched to a gene: 4. CDR3 region: CSASADRGQPQHF. The CDR3 nucleotides read TGCAGTGCTAGTGCGGACAGGGGACAGCCCCAGCATTTT.

This clonotype was detected only a few times. The gene calls are TRBV3-1 and TRBJ2-5; D is undetermined. The CDR3 totals 12 residues. Deletions cut 5 bases from V and 4 bases from J, with 8 bases between. In germline, CDR1 is LGHDT, CDR2 YNNKEL (reference sequence). The CDR3 loop reads CASSDQLETQYF. The CDR3 nucleotides read TGTGCCAGCAGCGACCAGCTAGAGACCCAGTACTTC.

This clonotype came up a few times. The CDR3 sequence: CASSSRSDIQYF. DNA for the CDR3: TGCGCCAGCAGCTCACGGTCGGACATTCAGTACTTC. The chain carries TRBV5-1 and TRBJ2-4; D gene ambiguous. The CDR3 covers 12 residues. Germline loops: CDR1 SGHRS, CDR2 YFSETQ. Deletions cut 3 bases from V and 8 bases from J, with 9 bases between. Looking up the rest from reference TRBV5-1 and TRBJ2-4 gives the full variable domain: KAGVTQTPRYLIKTRGQQVTLSCSPISGHRSVSWYQQTPGQGLQFLFEYFSETQRNKGNFPGRFSGRQFSNSRSEMNVSTLELGDSALYLCASSSRSDIQYFGAGTRLSVL.

In its sample, this clonotype was seen a few times. The V and J genes are TRBV6-5 and TRBJ2-5; D may be TRBD2 (5 bases). The CDR3 runs to 13 residues. Trimming left V 5 bases short and J 7 bases short, with 14 bases between. From germline, CDR1 is MNHEY and CDR2 SVGAGI. This chain's CDR3 is CASSPATRGTQYF. CDR3 DNA sequence: TGTGCCAGCAGTCCGGCTACCCGGGGGACCCAGTACTTC.

The chain recombines TRBV11-3 with TRBJ2-1; 15 bases are a match to TRBD2. V gave up 5 bases and J gave up 2 bases; unmatched junction bases: 4. Germline V CDR1 and CDR2: SGHNT, YENEEA. The CDR3 totals 17 residues. CDR3 coding DNA: TGTGCCAGCAGCCGGACTAGCGGGGGGGTCCCCTACAATGAGCAGTTCTTC. It is translated as CASSRTSGGVPYNEQFF.

This clonotype was observed at least ten times. The gene calls are TRBV7-9 and TRBJ2-7; no definite D call. Germline CDR1 is SEHNR and CDR2 is FQNEAQ (reference sequence). This CDR3 has 13 residues. With 3 bases removed from V and 0 bases from J, the gap between germline ends came to 6 bases. The DNA for the CDR3 is TGTGCCAGCAGCTTGTACAGCTCCTACGAGCAGTACGTC. Translated, it gives CASSLYSSYEQYV.

The V call is TRBV20-1, the J call TRBJ2-5, with 9 bases identical to TRBD2. Germline trimming cut 2 bases from V and 5 bases from J; bases unmatched to any gene: 6. The CDR3 is 14 residues long. In germline, CDR1 is DFQATT, CDR2 SNEGSKA (reference sequence). CDR3 sequence reads: CSARPAGGGETQYF. In DNA form, the CDR3 reads TGCAGTGCTAGACCAGCGGGGGGCGGGGAGACCCAGTACTTC.

This clonotype occurred a few times. V usage is TRBV29-1 and J usage is TRBJ2-3, with 12 positions matching TRBD2. Losses at the gene ends were 6 bases for V and 3 bases for J; bases not matched to a gene: 4. This CDR3 region has 14 residues. CDR1 SQVTM and CDR2 ANQGSEA come from the germline V gene. The CDR3 protein is CSVSTSGGTDTQYF. CDR3 sequence (DNA): TGCAGCGTCTCAACTAGCGGGGGGACAGATACGCAGTATTTT.

This clonotype was seen a few times. The rearrangement joins TRBV5-3 to TRBJ2-6; TRBD1 matches at 7 bases. TRBV5-3 is flagged as an ORF with uncertain function. V lost 2 bases to trimming and J lost 0 bases; unmatched junction nucleotides: 5. The length of the CDR3 is 17 residues. The CDR3 sequence: CARSFDRVRSGANVLTF. CDR3 sequence (DNA): TGTGCCAGAAGCTTCGACAGGGTCCGCTCTGGGGCCAACGTCCTGACTTTC.

CDR3 in amino acids: CSASRGAWTGELFF. For the CDR3, the DNA is TGCAGTGCAAGCAGGGGAGCGTGGACCGGGGAGCTGTTTTTT. J is TRBJ2-2 and V is TRBV20-1, with D tentatively TRBD1 (6 bases). This CDR3 has 14 residues. Germline CDR1 reads DFQATT; CDR2 reads SNEGSKA (reference sequence). With 6 bases removed from V and 5 bases from J, the gap between germline ends came to 16 bases.

The sample holds a few counts of this clonotype. V gene TRBV11-2 combines with J gene TRBJ2-2; D is unclear. The CDR3 spans 15 residues. Looked up from germline, CDR1 is SGHAT and CDR2 is FQNNGV. Between the trimmed V and J ends, which lost 2 bases and 6 bases, there was a span of 13 bases. The CDR3 reads CASSLLSGLAGELFF. CDR3 sequence (DNA): TGTGCCAGCAGCTTACTGTCAGGATTGGCCGGGGAGCTGTTTTTT. Full variable domain (rest looked up from reference TRBV11-2 and TRBJ2-2): EAGVAQSPRYKIIEKRQSVAFWCNPISGHATLYWYQQILGQGPKLLIQFQNNGVVDDSQLPKDRFSAERLKGVDSTLKIQPAKLEDSAVYLCASSLLSGLAGELFFGEGSRLTVL.